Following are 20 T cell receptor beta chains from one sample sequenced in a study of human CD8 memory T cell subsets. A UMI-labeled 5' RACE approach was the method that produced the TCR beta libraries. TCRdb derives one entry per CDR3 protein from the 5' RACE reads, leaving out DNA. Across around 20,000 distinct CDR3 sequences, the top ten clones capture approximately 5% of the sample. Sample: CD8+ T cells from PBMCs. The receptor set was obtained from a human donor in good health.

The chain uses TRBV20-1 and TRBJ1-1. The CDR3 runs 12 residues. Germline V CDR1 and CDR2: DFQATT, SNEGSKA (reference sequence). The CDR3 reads CSARGPNTEAFF.

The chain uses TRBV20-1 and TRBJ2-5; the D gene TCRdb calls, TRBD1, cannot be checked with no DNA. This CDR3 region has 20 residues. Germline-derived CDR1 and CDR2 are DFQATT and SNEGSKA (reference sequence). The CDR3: CSASENRDRVFPTNQETQYF.

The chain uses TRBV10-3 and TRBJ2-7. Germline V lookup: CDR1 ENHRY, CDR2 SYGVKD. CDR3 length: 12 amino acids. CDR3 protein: CAISEDRHEQYF.

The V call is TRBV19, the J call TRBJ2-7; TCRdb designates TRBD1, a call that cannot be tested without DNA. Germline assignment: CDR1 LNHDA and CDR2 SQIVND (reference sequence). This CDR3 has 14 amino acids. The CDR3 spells CASSEDRSIDEQYF.

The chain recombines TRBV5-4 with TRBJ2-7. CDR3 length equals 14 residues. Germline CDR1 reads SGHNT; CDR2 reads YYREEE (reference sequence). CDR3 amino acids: CASSPKRGSYEQYF.

The chain's CDR3 is CASSSGPAETQYF. The chain couples TRBV7-8 to TRBJ2-5; the D gene TCRdb calls, TRBD1, cannot be checked with no DNA. Germline-derived CDR1 and CDR2 are SGHVS and FQNEAQ. This CDR3 is built from 13 residues. The full variable domain, its missing parts supplied by reference TRBV7-8 and TRBJ2-5, is GAGVSQSPRYKVAKRGQDVALRCDPISGHVSLFWYQQALGQGPEFLTYFQNEAQLDKSGLPSDRFFAERPEGSVSTLKIQRTQQEDSAVYLCASSSGPAETQYFGPGTRLLVL.

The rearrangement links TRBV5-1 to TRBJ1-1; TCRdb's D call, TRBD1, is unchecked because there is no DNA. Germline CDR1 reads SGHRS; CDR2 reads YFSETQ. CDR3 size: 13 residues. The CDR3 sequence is CASSLGVNSEAFF.

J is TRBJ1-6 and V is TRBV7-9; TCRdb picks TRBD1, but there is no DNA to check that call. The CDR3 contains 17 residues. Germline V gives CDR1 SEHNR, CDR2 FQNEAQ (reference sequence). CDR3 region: CASSDDRASSYNSPLHF.

The CDR3 reads CASSPVAQLAGNYEQYF. The gene calls are TRBV4-2 and TRBJ2-7; TCRdb gives TRBD2 as the D gene, but with no DNA this cannot be confirmed. The CDR3 runs to 17 residues. The germline V gene has CDR1 LGHNA and CDR2 YNFKEQ.

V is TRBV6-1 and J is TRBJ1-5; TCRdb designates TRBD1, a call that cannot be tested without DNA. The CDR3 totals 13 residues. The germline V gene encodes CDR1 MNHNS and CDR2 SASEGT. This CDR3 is CASSEGGGRPQHF.

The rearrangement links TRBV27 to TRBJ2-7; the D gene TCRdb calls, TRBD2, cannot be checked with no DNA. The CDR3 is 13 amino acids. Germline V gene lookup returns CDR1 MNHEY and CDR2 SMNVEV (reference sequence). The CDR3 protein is CASSLSWTYEQYF.

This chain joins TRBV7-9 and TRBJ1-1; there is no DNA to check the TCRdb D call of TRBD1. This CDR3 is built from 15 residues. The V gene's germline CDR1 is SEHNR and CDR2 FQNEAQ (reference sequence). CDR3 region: CASSPGQGQNTEAFF.

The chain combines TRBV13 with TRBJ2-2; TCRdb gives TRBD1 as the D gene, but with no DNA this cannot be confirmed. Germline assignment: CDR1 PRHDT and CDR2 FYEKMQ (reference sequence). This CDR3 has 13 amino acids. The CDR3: CASSLPGTGELFF. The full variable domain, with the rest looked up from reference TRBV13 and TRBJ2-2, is AAGVIQSPRHLIKEKRETATLKCYPIPRHDTVYWYQQGPGQDPQFLISFYEKMQSDKGSIPDRFSAQQFSDYHSELNMSSLELGDSALYFCASSLPGTGELFFGEGSRLTVL.

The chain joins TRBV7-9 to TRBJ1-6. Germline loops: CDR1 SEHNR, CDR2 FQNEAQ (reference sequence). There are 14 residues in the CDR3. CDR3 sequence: CASSFRVTNSPLHF.

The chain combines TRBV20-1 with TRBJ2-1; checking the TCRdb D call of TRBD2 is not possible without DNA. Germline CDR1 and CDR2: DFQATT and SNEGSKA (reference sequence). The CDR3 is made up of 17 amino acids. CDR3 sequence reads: CSARDPLSGGVYNEQFF.

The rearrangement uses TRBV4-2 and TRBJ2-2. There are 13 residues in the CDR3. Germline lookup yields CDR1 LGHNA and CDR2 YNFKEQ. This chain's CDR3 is CASSRTNTGELFF.

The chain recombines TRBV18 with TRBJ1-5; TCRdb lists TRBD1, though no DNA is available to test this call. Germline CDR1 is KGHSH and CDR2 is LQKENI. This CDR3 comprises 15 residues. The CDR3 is CASSPRDRAGQPQHF.

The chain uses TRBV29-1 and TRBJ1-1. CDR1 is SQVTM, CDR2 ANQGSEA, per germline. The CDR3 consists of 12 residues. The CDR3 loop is CSVSGMNTEAFF.

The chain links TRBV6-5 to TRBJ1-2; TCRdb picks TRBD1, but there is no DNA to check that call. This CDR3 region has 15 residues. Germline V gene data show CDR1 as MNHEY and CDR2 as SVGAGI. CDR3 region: CASSYTGQGDRGYTF.

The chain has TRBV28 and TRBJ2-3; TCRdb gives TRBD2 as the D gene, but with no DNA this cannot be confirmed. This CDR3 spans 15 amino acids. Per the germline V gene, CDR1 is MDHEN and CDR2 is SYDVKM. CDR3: CASSLRESLTDTQYF.